This TCR beta chain was recovered during a study of cytomegalovirus exposure and HLA in healthy donors. Regarding this clone: As yet, its antigen is unknown.

General observations from the study: The CMV antigen specificity of a few CMV-associated chains was confirmed through in vitro analysis.

It was with 60 Vbeta and 13 Jbeta primers that the PCR ran. Profiling relied on immunoSEQ multiplex PCR, and the TCRdb table lists in-frame clones only, not all of them. The sample has around 280,000 clones; around 90% are singletons. The trim removed 3 bases at V and 5 bases at J, leaving 2 bases unmatched. The CDR3 runs 13 residues. Germline V gene sequence: CDR1 SNHLY, CDR2 FYNNEI. The receptor was derived from a woman aged 18-35 years in good health and CMV-seronegative. This rearrangement joins TRBV2 to TRBJ2-5, with 8 bases aligning to TRBD2. The sequencing input was PBMCs. The DNA of the CDR3 is TGTGCCAGCAGTGACGGGGGGGGTGAGACCCAGTACTTC. Residues: CASSDGGGETQYF.